This T cell receptor beta chain was obtained from a study of glioma-infiltrating T cells after dendritic cell vaccination. Whole-study findings and limits: No direct clonality-survival link was found; a diverse polyclonal response may matter.

Time point indicated: after dendritic cell vaccination, including at tumor progression/relapse. CDR1 is SGHRS and CDR2 is YFSETQ in the germline V gene. Unmatched junction bases numbered 10, after V lost 0 bases and J lost 8 bases. The CDR3 is made up of 16 amino acids. As for this clone: Its target is unknown.

Clones were read by immunoSEQ multiplex PCR, and TCRdb kept only the in-frame ones, dropping some. Of tens of thousands of clones listed, 87% are singletons. The material sequenced was blood, taken after dendritic cell vaccination. This receptor was obtained from a human donor with glioblastoma. The genes are TRBV5-1 and TRBJ1-2; 10 nucleotides align to TRBD1. CDR3 region: CASSLAPGTGDYGYTF. CDR3 DNA sequence: TGCGCCAGCAGCTTGGCCCCCGGGACAGGGGATTACGGCTACACCTTC.